This TCR beta chain was sequenced during a study of blood T cells in healthy people across ages. Combining a sample-barcoded 5' primer with a J-beta primer mix, a second PCR ran for roughly 7 to 12 cycles. Researchers report that each sample yielded at least 2.5 million CDR3-containing paired-end reads. A single record per CDR3 protein comes from TCRdb applying MiXCR to the 5' RACE reads. The sample shows about 640,000 distinct CDR3 sequences, roughly three fifths of them seen only once. As to this clonotype: Its specificity is not known.

Study outcomes and limitations: Naive T cell percentage and TCR beta diversity correlated strongly. PBMCs went unsorted, and a conclusive naive versus antigen-experienced comparison was therefore prevented.

Between the trimmed V and J ends, which lost 4 bases and 0 bases, there was a span of 10 bases. Germline CDR1 is DFQATT and CDR2 is SNEGSKA (reference sequence). There are 13 residues in the CDR3. The study drew donors from healthy Caucasian individuals in Russia aged roughly 6 to 90. This TCR came from a man between 60 and 75 years old in good health. The sequenced sample was blood. The chain combines TRBV20-1 with TRBJ2-7; D assignment may be TRBD1 or TRBD2 (5 bases each). The chain's CDR3 is CSATDGASYEQYF. The CDR3 DNA sequence: TGCAGTGCTACGGACGGGGCCTCCTACGAGCAGTACTTC.